This T cell receptor beta chain is from a study of T cells in localized non-small cell lung cancer. Clones were read by immunoSEQ multiplex PCR, and TCRdb kept only the in-frame ones, dropping some. This sample has around 20,000 clones, with about 90% found just once. This CDR3 is 15 amino acids long. V lost 4 bases and J lost 8; bases outside the gene matches: 5. The germline CDR1 and CDR2 sequences are SEHNR and FQNEAQ (reference sequence). The chain uses TRBV7-9 and TRBJ2-1; the match to TRBD2 covers 13 bases. The sequence derives from a woman aged 40-69 years with stage I lung adenocarcinoma. Sequencing used peripheral blood, obtained before any cancer treatment. CDR3 in DNA: TGTGCCAGCAGCTGGACTAGCGGGGGTGGAGATGAGCAGTTCTTC. Translation gives CASSWTSGGGDEQFF.